These T cell receptor beta chains were read from a single sample in a study of T-cell memory formation after mild COVID-19. Each CDR3 protein is one row after TCRdb ran MiXCR on the 5' RACE reads. This sample yields 110,000 or so distinct CDR3 sequences, of which 22% are seen a single time; 40% to 50% belongs to the top ten. What was sequenced was PBMCs or a T cell subset sorted from them (not recorded which). The receptors shown here come from a man aged 18-30 years who had mild COVID-19 (a few samples of this study predate the infection). Cell type and time point are not known. CDR3s include the opening cysteine and the closing phenylalanine or tryptophan. D genes are given only for firm matches. Expanded clones are given a class, and other clones once, few, many or no size at all.

clone_size,v_call,d_call,j_call,cdr3_aa,cdr3_nt
few,TRBV11-2,TRBD1,TRBJ2-3,CASSFGTGGTDTQYF,TGTGCCAGCAGCTTCGGGACAGGGGGTACAGATACGCAGTATTTT
few,TRBV20-1,-,TRBJ1-5,CSAGDDRQAQHF,TGCAGTGCCGGGGATGATCGACAGGCCCAGCATTTT
-,TRBV4-1,-,TRBJ2-2,CASSVRSVGGGELFF,TGCGCCAGCAGCGTCAGAAGTGTGGGGGGGGGCGAGCTGTTTTTT
-,TRBV9,TRBD2,TRBJ2-7,CASSVDAGGAYEQYF,TGTGCCAGCAGCGTAGATGCGGGGGGCGCCTACGAGCAGTACTTC
many,TRBV30,-,TRBJ2-2,CAWRNGGGELFF,TGTGCCTGGAGGAACGGGGGTGGGGAGCTGTTTTTT
-,TRBV5-1,-,TRBJ1-1,CASSLRPGDNMNTEAFF,TGCGCCAGCAGCTTGAGGCCGGGGGACAACATGAACACTGAAGCTTTCTTT
few,TRBV11-3,-,TRBJ2-1,CASSAGTNPGKQFF,TGTGCCAGCAGCGCAGGGACCAACCCGGGGAAGCAGTTCTTC
few,TRBV6-2/TRBV6-3,-,TRBJ2-3,CASRGSRGHTDTQYF,TGTGCCAGCAGGGGGTCACGCGGTCACACAGATACGCAGTATTTT
few,TRBV7-9,TRBD1,TRBJ2-1,CASRYTGAAFF,TGTGCCAGCAGGTATACAGGGGCCGCGTTCTTC
-,TRBV19,TRBD1,TRBJ2-1,CASSSGQGLSNEQFF,TGTGCCAGTAGTAGCGGACAGGGACTTTCAAATGAGCAGTTCTTC
-,TRBV10-3,TRBD2,TRBJ2-1,CAISPGLAGTSYNEQFF,TGTGCCATCAGCCCCGGACTAGCGGGGACCTCCTACAATGAGCAGTTCTTC
-,TRBV7-9,-,TRBJ2-7,CASSPQGLNYEQYF,TGTGCCAGCAGCCCCCAGGGCTTGAACTACGAGCAGTACTTC
many,TRBV7-6,-,TRBJ2-5,CASSSGRALQETQYF,TGTGCCAGCAGCTCGGGCAGGGCCCTCCAAGAGACCCAGTACTTC
-,TRBV9,TRBD1,TRBJ2-1,CASEGARGNGAEQFF,TGTGCCAGCGAGGGGGCCCGGGGTAATGGGGCTGAGCAGTTCTTC
few,TRBV20-1,-,TRBJ2-1,CSAEDPSQGTYNEQFF,TGCAGTGCCGAAGACCCGAGCCAAGGCACCTACAATGAGCAGTTCTTC
few,TRBV6-5,TRBD2,TRBJ2-3,CASSGWGGGADTQYF,TGTGCCAGCAGTGGCTGGGGGGGAGGGGCAGATACGCAGTATTTT
-,TRBV20-1,-,TRBJ2-7,CSAMGMDRSYEQYF,TGCAGTGCGATGGGAATGGACCGCTCCTACGAGCAGTACTTC
few,TRBV28,TRBD2,TRBJ2-3,CASSLGGGYTDTQYF,TGTGCCAGCAGTTTAGGCGGGGGGTACACAGATACGCAGTATTTT
-,TRBV4-1,TRBD1,TRBJ1-1,CASSQPDRGNTEAFF,TGCGCCAGCAGCCAACCGGACAGGGGCAACACTGAAGCTTTCTTT
-,TRBV28,-,TRBJ1-2,CASSPPGQSNGYTF,TGTGCCAGCAGTCCCCCTGGACAGTCCAATGGCTACACCTTC
many,TRBV6-1,-,TRBJ2-1,CASTERGETDYNEQFF,TGTGCCAGCACCGAAAGGGGGGAGACTGACTACAATGAGCAGTTCTTC
few,TRBV7-2,-,TRBJ1-1,CASSLYWSDAEAFF,TGTGCCAGCAGCTTATATTGGTCAGACGCTGAAGCTTTCTTT
medium-sized,TRBV7-2,-,TRBJ2-2,CASSSLPGTAGELFF,TGTGCCAGCAGCTCTCTCCCAGGAACCGCCGGGGAGCTGTTTTTT
few,TRBV15,-,TRBJ1-2,CATSRDRVSGGGYTF,TGTGCCACCAGCAGAGATCGGGTGTCGGGGGGTGGCTACACCTTC
few,TRBV7-9,-,TRBJ2-5,CASSSTRDPETQYF,TGTGCCAGCAGTTCGACCCGGGACCCGGAGACCCAGTACTTC
few,TRBV29-1,-,TRBJ2-4,CSATPLDPPLNIQYF,TGCAGCGCTACCCCCCTGGACCCGCCTTTAAACATTCAGTACTTC
-,TRBV29-1,-,TRBJ2-5,CSVEDIGQETQYF,TGCAGCGTTGAAGATATTGGGCAAGAGACCCAGTACTTC
-,TRBV19,-,TRBJ2-1,CASSTRVEQFF,TGTGCCAGTAGTACGAGGGTTGAGCAGTTCTTC
few,TRBV9,-,TRBJ2-3,CASSVGRGTDTQYF,TGTGCCAGCAGCGTAGGGAGGGGCACAGATACGCAGTATTTT
few,TRBV29-1,-,TRBJ2-2,CSVAGTGELFF,TGCAGCGTAGCAGGCACCGGGGAGCTGTTTTTT
-,TRBV20-1,TRBD2,TRBJ2-3,CSAPSSLAGDTQYF,TGCAGTGCCCCCTCCTCTCTAGCGGGAGATACGCAGTATTTT
few,TRBV7-9,TRBD2,TRBJ2-2,CAGGASGGANTGELFF,TGTGCCGGGGGCGCTAGCGGGGGGGCCAACACCGGGGAGCTGTTTTTT
few,TRBV6-5,-,TRBJ1-4,CASRLRGRNEKLFF,TGTGCCAGCAGACTAAGAGGGAGAAATGAAAAACTGTTTTTT
-,TRBV4-3,TRBD1,TRBJ1-5,CASSQAPVRDRVDSNQPQHF,TGCGCCAGCAGCCAAGCTCCTGTCCGGGACAGGGTAGATAGCAATCAGCCCCAGCATTTT
few,TRBV6-5,-,TRBJ1-1,CASSPDRVTNTEAFF,TGTGCCAGCAGCCCGGACAGAGTAACGAACACTGAAGCTTTCTTT
-,TRBV7-3,-,TRBJ2-2,CASSSRGARELFF,TGTGCCAGCAGCTCGAGGGGGGCGAGGGAGCTGTTTTTT
-,TRBV7-6,-,TRBJ2-7,CASSGDSSSYEQYF,TGTGCCAGCAGCGGTGACAGTAGCTCCTACGAGCAGTACTTC
-,TRBV7-9,TRBD1,TRBJ1-3,CASSQGATIYF,TGTGCCAGCAGCCAGGGGGCCACCATATATTTT
many,TRBV6-4,TRBD2,TRBJ2-3,CASKSTSGGDTDTQYF,TGTGCCAGTAAATCGACTAGCGGGGGGGACACAGATACGCAGTATTTT
many,TRBV7-9,TRBD2,TRBJ2-1,CASSFGTSGDEQFF,TGTGCCAGCAGCTTTGGAACTAGCGGGGACGAGCAGTTCTTC
-,TRBV12-3/TRBV12-4,TRBD1,TRBJ1-5,CASSPTGVNQPQHF,TGTGCCAGCAGTCCGACAGGGGTGAATCAGCCCCAGCATTTT
-,TRBV11-2,-,TRBJ2-5,CASSATLGQETQYF,TGTGCCAGCAGCGCCACACTGGGCCAAGAGACCCAGTACTTC
-,TRBV7-9,-,TRBJ1-2,CASSLFPGPPGGYTF,TGTGCCAGCAGCTTATTCCCCGGGCCTCCGGGGGGCTACACCTTC
many,TRBV7-9,-,TRBJ2-5,CASSLATVGETQYF,TGTGCCAGCAGCTTAGCGACTGTAGGAGAGACCCAGTACTTC
many,TRBV6-2/TRBV6-3,-,TRBJ2-7,CASSYAYEQYF,TGTGCCAGCAGTTACGCCTACGAGCAGTACTTC
-,TRBV4-3,-,TRBJ2-6,CASSQDLGRDIYSGANVLTF,TGCGCCAGCAGCCAAGATTTAGGAAGGGACATCTACTCTGGGGCCAACGTCCTGACTTTC
-,TRBV12-3/TRBV12-4,TRBD1,TRBJ2-1,CASSQRGHEQFF,TGTGCCAGCAGCCAAAGGGGGCATGAGCAGTTCTTC
-,TRBV9,-,TRBJ2-2,CASSVDILGNTGELFF,TGTGCCAGCAGCGTAGATATCTTGGGGAACACCGGGGAGCTGTTTTTT
-,TRBV29-1,-,TRBJ1-2,CSVVGRANYGYTF,TGCAGCGTTGTTGGCAGGGCTAACTATGGCTACACCTTC
once,TRBV20-1,-,TRBJ2-1,CSAQDYTPNNEQFF,TGCAGTGCTCAGGACTATACACCCAATAATGAGCAGTTCTTC
-,TRBV24-1,-,TRBJ2-3,CATSDSRTSTDTQYF,TGTGCCACCAGTGACTCCCGGACTAGCACAGATACGCAGTATTTT